The sequence of this T cell receptor (beta chain) was determined in a study of neurological immune-mediated disorders. The overall study: Multiple sclerosis patients numbering about 34 comprised around 31 relapsing-remitting and 3 secondary progressive patients.

The CDR3 length is 13 residues. Germline-derived CDR1 and CDR2 are SGHRS and YFSETQ. The V gene end was trimmed by 3 bases and the J gene end by 3 bases; junction bases not matched to a gene: 2. Concerning this clonotype: What it binds is unknown. This likely comes from a read error, as the CDR3 has no conserved phenylalanine or tryptophan at its end.

5'RACE with 10-nucleotide random UMIs generated the cDNA. TCRdb independently ran MiXCR on the 5' RACE reads; one entry per CDR3 protein. The sample shows tens of thousands of distinct CDR3 sequences, 1.5% of them seen only once. Overall study findings and caveats: According to phylogenetic grouping, one related-CDR3 cluster, a possible signature, contained the repertoires of 18 of 34 multiple sclerosis patients.

The chain uses TRBV5-1 and TRBJ2-7; TRBD1 aligns across 8 bases. The clonotype was recovered from a woman in her 30s with multiple sclerosis. The source material was PBMCs. The CDR3 is CASSSGQGYEQYN. The CDR3 DNA sequence: TGCGCCAGCAGCTCCGGACAGGGCTACGAGCAGTACAAC.